This T cell receptor (beta chain) was identified in a study of beta chain features in type 1 diabetes. Broader study findings: The naive, central memory and Treg TCRB repertoires looked more alike in patients than they did in healthy donors. VDJ junctions in type 1 diabetes patients carried more deletions and fewer insertions. Researchers report that Type 1 diabetes patients had moderately but significantly shorter TCRB CDR3s across all four CD4+ subsets.

Markers CD45RO/CCR7/CD25/CD127/CD95/CD27 served to sort CD4+ naive, central memory, regulatory and stem cell-like memory cells. The V gene lost 2 bases and the J gene lost 5 bases, with 10 bases spanning the gap. Germline V CDR1 and CDR2: SEHNR, FQNEAQ (reference sequence). The CDR3 runs 13 residues. The whole isolated RNA underwent reverse transcription, so sequencing captured expressed TCRB transcripts. TCRdb keeps only in-frame clones here, not all; method: immunoSEQ multiplex PCR. Of about 240,000 clones in the sample, approximately 13% were seen once. This clone has only a few counts. What it binds is not known.

The TCR originated in a man between 25 and 39 years old with type 1 diabetes. The chain employs TRBV7-9 and TRBJ2-7; TRBD1 is a possible D gene (5 bases). The specimen sequenced was naive CD4+ T cells from blood. The DNA for the CDR3 is TGTGCCAGCAGCTTACAGGGTGGGGACGAGCAGTACTTC. Protein product: CASSLQGGDEQYF.